This T cell receptor (beta chain) was observed in a study of CD8 T cells in Susac syndrome. Overall study findings and caveats: Individuals included in the TCR sequencing and HLA analysis were acknowledged by the study to be relatively few in number.

CD8+ and CD4+ T cells circulating in blood were sequenced for TCR beta. Recently defined diagnostic criteria for definite or probable disease were fulfilled by Susac syndrome patients. Germline loops: CDR1 MNHEY, CDR2 SMNVEV (reference sequence). V was pared by 0 bases and J by 6 bases, with 6 bases of the junction left unmatched. The CDR3 loop spans 15 amino acids. Comment on this clonotype: Its target is not known.

When the RNA was reverse transcribed, random hexamers were used with an input of 0.5 to 1 ug. MiXCR, run by TCRdb on the immunoSEQ multiplex PCR reads, gives a single entry per CDR3 protein. In the table there are 70,000 to 100,000 distinct CDR3 sequences, 90% to 97% of which are singletons. The source of this sequence is a human donor with Susac syndrome. The V call is TRBV27, the J call TRBJ2-7, with TRBD1 matching 9 bases. Sequencing was carried out using CD8+ T cells from PBMCs. The CDR3 sequence is CASSLSLDRGSEQYF. Written as DNA, the CDR3 is TGTGCCAGCAGTTTATCCCTGGACAGGGGAAGCGAGCAGTACTTC.